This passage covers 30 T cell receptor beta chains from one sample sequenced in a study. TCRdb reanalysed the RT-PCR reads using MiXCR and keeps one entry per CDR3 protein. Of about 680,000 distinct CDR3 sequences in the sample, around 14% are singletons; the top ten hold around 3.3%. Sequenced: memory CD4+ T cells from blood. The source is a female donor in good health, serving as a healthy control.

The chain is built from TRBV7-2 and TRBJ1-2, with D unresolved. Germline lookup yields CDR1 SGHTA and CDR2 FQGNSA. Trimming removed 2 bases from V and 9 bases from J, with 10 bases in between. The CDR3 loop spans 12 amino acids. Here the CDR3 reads CASSLSRLSYTF. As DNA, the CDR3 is TGTGCCAGCAGCTTAAGTCGGTTGAGCTACACCTTC.

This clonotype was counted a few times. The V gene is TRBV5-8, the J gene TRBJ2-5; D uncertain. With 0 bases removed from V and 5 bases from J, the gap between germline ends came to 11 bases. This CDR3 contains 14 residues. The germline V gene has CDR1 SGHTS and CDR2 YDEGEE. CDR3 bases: TGTGCCAGCAGCTTGGGTCAGATCGCGGAGACCCAGTACTTC. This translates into CASSLGQIAETQYF.

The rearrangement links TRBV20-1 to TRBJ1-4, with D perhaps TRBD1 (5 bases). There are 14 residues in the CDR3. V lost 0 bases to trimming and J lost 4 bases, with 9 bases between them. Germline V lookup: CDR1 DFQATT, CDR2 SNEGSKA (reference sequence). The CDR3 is CSARDPGFNEKLFF. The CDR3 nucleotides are TGCAGTGCTAGAGACCCAGGGTTTAATGAAAAACTGTTTTTT.

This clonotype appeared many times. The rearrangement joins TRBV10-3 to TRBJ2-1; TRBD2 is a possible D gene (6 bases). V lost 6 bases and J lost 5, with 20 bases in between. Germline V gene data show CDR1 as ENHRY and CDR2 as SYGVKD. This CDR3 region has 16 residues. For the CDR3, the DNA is TGTGCCATCAGCGACCCTAGCGCCAATACCAACAATGAGCAGTTCTTC. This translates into CAISDPSANTNNEQFF.

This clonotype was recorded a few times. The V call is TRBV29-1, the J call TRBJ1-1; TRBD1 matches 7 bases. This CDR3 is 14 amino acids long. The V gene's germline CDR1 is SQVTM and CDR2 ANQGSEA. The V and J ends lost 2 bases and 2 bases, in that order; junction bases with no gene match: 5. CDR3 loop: CSVEPGTANTEAFF. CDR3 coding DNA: TGCAGCGTTGAACCCGGGACAGCAAACACTGAAGCTTTCTTT.

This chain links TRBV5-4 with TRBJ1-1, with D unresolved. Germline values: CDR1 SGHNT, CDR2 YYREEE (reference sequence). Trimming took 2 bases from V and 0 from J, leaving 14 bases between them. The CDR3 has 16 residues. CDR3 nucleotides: TGTGCCAGCAGCTTCTACGGCGCGATGATGAACACTGAAGCTTTCTTT. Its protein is CASSFYGAMMNTEAFF.

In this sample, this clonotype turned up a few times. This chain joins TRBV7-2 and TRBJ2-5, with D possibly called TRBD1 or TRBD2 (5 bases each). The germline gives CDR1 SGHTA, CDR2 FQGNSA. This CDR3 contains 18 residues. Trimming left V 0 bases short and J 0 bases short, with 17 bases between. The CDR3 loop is CASSLAWGSRPNQETQYF. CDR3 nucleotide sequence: TGTGCCAGCAGCTTAGCTTGGGGGTCCCGCCCCAACCAAGAGACCCAGTACTTC. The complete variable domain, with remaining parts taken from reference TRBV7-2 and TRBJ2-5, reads GAGVSQSPSNKVTEKGKDVELRCDPISGHTALYWYRQSLGQGLEFLIYFQGNSAPDKSGLPSDRFSAERTGGSVSTLTIQRTQQEDSAVYLCASSLAWGSRPNQETQYFGPGTRLLVL.

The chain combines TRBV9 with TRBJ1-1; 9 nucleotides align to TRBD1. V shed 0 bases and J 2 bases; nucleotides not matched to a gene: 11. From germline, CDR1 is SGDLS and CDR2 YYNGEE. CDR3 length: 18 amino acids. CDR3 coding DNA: TGTGCCAGCAGCGTAGCGATCCGGGACAGGGAGCCTAACACTGAAGCTTTCTTT. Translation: CASSVAIRDREPNTEAFF.

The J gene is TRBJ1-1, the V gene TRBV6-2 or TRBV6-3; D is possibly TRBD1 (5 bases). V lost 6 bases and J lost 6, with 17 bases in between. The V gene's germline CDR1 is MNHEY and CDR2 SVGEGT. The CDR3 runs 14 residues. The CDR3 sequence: CASSSNLGDAEAFF. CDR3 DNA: TGTGCCAGCAGCTCGAATTTAGGGGACGCTGAAGCTTTCTTT.

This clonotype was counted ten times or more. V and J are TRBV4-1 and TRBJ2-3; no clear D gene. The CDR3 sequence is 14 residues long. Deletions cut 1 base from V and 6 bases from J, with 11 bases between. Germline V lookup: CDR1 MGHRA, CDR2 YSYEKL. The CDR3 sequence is CASSQVPRRDTQYF. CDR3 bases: TGCGCCAGCAGCCAAGTCCCCCGGCGGGATACGCAGTATTTT.

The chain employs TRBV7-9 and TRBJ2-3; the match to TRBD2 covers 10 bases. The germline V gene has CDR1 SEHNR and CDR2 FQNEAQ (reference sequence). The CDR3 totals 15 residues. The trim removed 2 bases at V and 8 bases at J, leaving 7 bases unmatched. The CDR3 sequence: CASSLSSGRWATQYF. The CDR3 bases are TGTGCCAGCAGCTTATCTAGCGGGAGATGGGCTACGCAGTATTTT.

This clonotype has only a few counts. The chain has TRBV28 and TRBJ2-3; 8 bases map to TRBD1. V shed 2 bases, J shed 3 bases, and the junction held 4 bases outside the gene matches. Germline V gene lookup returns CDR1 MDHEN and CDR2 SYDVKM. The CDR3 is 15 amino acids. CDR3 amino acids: CASSLSQGATDTQYF. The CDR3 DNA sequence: TGTGCCAGCAGTTTAAGTCAGGGGGCAACAGATACGCAGTATTTT.

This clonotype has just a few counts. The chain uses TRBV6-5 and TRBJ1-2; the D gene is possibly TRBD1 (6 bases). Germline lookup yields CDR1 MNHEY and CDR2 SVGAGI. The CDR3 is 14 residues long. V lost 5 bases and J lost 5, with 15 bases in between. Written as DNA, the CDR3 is TGTGCCAGCAGTCGCCCGGGGGGGGCGTATGGCTACACCTTC. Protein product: CASSRPGGAYGYTF.

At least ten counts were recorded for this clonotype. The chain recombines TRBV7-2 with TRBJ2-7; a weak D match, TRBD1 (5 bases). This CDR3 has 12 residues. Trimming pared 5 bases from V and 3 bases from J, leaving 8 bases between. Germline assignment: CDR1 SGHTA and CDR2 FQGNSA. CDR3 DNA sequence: TGTGCCAGCAGCCCACAGGTCTACGAGCAGTACTTC. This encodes CASSPQVYEQYF.

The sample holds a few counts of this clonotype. CDR3 nucleotide sequence: TGTGCCAGCAAGGCTAGCGGGGGCCCGGGGACCGGGGAGCTGTTTTTT. Protein product: CASKASGGPGTGELFF. The chain recombines TRBV2 with TRBJ2-2, with 10 bases that match TRBD2. Looked up from germline, CDR1 is SNHLY and CDR2 is FYNNEI. V was pared by 7 bases and J by 5 bases, with 10 bases of the junction left unmatched. This CDR3 has 16 amino acids. Using reference TRBV2 and TRBJ2-2 for the parts outside the CDR3, the full variable domain is EPEVTQTPSHQVTQMGQEVILRCVPISNHLYFYWYRQILGQKVEFLVSFYNNEISEKSEIFDDQFSVERPDGSNFTLKIRSTKLEDSAMYFCASKASGGPGTGELFFGEGSRLTVL.

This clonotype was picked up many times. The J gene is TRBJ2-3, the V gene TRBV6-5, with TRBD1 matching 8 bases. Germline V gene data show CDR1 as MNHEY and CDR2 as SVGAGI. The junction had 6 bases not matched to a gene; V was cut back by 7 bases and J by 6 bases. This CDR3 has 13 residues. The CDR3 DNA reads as TGTGCCAGCACCGTGAGGACAGGGGATACGCAGTATTTT. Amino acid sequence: CASTVRTGDTQYF.

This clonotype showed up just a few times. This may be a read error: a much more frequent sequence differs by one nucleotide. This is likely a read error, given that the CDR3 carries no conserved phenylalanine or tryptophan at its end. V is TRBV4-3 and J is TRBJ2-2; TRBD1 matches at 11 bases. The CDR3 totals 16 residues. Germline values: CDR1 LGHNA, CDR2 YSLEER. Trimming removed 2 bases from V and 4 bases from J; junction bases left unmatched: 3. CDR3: CASSQSGTGGTGELFC. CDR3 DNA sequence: TGCGCCAGCAGCCAATCAGGGACAGGGGGCACCGGGGAGCTGTTTTGT.

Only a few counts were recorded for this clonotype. CDR3 loop: CASSLDLGLAANEQFF. The CDR3 coding sequence is TGTGCCAGCAGCTTAGATCTGGGGCTAGCGGCCAATGAGCAGTTCTTC. The V gene is TRBV11-2, the J gene TRBJ2-1; 7 nucleotides agree with TRBD2. The germline CDR1 and CDR2 sequences are SGHAT and FQNNGV. The CDR3 contains 16 residues. The J segment lost 6 bases and the V segment lost 0 bases, leaving 8 bases of the junction unmatched.

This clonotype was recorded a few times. CDR3: CASSPTGASGANVLTF. The CDR3 nucleotides read TGTGCCAGCAGTCCAACCGGGGCCTCTGGGGCCAACGTCCTGACTTTC. V gene TRBV27 combines with J gene TRBJ2-6; D possibly matches TRBD1 or TRBD2 (5 bases each). Trimming shortened V by 5 bases and J by 0 bases, and 11 bases separated the two germline ends. This CDR3 is built from 16 residues. The germline gives CDR1 MNHEY, CDR2 SMNVEV (reference sequence).

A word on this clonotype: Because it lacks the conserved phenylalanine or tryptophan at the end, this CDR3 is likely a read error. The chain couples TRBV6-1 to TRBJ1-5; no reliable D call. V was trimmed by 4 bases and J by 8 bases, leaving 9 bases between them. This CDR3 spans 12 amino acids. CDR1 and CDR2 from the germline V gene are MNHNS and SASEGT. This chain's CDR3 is CASSVGKEPQHL. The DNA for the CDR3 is TGTGCCAGCAGTGTGGGAAAAGAGCCCCAGCATTTA.

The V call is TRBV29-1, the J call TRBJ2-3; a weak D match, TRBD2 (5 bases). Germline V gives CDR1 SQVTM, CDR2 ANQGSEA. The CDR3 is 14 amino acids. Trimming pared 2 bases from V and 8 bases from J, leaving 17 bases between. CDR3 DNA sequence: TGCAGCGTTGAACCAGCCGAGGGTTTTGGTACGCAGTATTTT. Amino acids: CSVEPAEGFGTQYF.

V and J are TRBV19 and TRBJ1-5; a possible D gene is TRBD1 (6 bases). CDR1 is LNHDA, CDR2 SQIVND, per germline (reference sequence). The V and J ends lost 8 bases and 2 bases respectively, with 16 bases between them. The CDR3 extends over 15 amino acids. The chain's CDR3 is CASQEQGLRNQPQHF. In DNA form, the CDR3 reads TGTGCCAGTCAAGAACAGGGATTGCGCAATCAGCCCCAGCATTTT.

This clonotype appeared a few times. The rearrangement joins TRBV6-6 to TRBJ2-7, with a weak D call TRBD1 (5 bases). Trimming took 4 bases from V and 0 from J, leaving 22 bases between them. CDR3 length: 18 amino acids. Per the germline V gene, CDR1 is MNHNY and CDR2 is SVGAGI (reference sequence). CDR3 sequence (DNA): TGTGCCAGCAGTTTCCGGACACGACGAGAAGGGATCTCCTACGAGCAGTACTTC. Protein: CASSFRTRREGISYEQYF.

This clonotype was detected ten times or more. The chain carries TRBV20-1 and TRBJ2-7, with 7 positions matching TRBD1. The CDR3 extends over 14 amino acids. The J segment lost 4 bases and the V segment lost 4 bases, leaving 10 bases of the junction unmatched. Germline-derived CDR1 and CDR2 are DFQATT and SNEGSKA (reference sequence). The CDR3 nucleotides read TGCAGTGCTAATGTCCCGGGACAGAGTTACGAGCAGTACTTC. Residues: CSANVPGQSYEQYF.

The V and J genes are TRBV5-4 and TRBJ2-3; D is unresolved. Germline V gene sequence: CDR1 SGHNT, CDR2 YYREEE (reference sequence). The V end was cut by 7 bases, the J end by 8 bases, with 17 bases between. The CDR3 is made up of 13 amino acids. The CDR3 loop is CASDNHIDGTQYF. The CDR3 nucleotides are TGTGCCAGCGACAACCACATAGACGGTACGCAGTATTTT.

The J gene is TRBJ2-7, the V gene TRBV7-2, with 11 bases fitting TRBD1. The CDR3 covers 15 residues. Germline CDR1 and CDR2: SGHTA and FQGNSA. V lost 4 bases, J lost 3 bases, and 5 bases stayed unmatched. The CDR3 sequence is CASSSGTGGFYEQYF. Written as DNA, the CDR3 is TGTGCCAGCAGCTCCGGGACAGGGGGGTTCTACGAGCAGTACTTC.

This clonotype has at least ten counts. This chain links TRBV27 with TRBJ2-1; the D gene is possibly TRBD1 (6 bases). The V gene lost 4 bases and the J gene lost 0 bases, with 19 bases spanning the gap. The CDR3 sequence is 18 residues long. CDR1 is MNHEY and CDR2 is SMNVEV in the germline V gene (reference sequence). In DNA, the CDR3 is TGTGCCAGCAGTTCCCCCGTCAGGGGAAGGGGCTCCTACAATGAGCAGTTCTTC. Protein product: CASSSPVRGRGSYNEQFF.

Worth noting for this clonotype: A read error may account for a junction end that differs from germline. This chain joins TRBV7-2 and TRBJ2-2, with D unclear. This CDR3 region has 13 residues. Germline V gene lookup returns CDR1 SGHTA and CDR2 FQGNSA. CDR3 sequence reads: CANSFTTQGELFF. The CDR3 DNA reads TGTGCCAACAGCTTCACCACACAGGGGGAGCTGTTTTTT.

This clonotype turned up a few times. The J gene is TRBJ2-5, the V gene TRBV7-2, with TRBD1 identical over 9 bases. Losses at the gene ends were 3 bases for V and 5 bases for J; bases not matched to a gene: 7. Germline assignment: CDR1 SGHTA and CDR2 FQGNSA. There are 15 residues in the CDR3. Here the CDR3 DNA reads TGTGCCAGCAGCTTTCCTGGACAGGGGTTCGAGACCCAGTACTTC. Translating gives CASSFPGQGFETQYF.

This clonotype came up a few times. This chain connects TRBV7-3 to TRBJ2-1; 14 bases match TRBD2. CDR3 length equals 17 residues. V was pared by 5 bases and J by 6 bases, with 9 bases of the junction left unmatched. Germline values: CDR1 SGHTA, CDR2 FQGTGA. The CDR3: CASSDRGLAGAGNEQFF. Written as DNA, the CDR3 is TGTGCCAGCAGCGACCGGGGACTAGCGGGAGCAGGCAATGAGCAGTTCTTC.